Listed below are T cell receptor beta chains from one sample, sequenced in a study of beta chain features in type 1 diabetes. Sequenced by immunoSEQ multiplex PCR; TCRdb stores in-frame clones only, minus some. The data show approximately 150,000 clones, less than 11% seen once. The specimen was naive CD4+ T cells from blood. The receptor source for this set is a man aged 18 to 29 in good health. The CDR3 runs from the conserved cysteine through the conserved F or W. Each record gives: V gene, J gene, CDR3 protein.

v_call: TRBV4-1
j_call: TRBJ1-2
cdr3_aa: CASSQGPGKEDGYTF

v_call: TRBV6-5
j_call: TRBJ2-3
cdr3_aa: CASSYQLTRRTDTQYF

v_call: TRBV6-6
j_call: TRBJ2-5
cdr3_aa: CASSTLADPAETQYF

v_call: TRBV15
j_call: TRBJ2-1
cdr3_aa: CATSRDRAGDEQFF

v_call: TRBV7-9
j_call: TRBJ2-3
cdr3_aa: CASSFRLGTSDTQYF

v_call: TRBV7-9
j_call: TRBJ2-7
cdr3_aa: CASSFSLKGEHEQYF

v_call: TRBV18
j_call: TRBJ2-7
cdr3_aa: CASSPSGGRYEQYF

v_call: TRBV6-5
j_call: TRBJ2-3
cdr3_aa: CASRTSGGYTDTQYF

v_call: TRBV5-1
j_call: TRBJ2-1
cdr3_aa: CASSRTGGRSYNEQFF

v_call: TRBV29-1
j_call: TRBJ2-7
cdr3_aa: CSVCRTSGGACEQYF

v_call: TRBV21-1
j_call: TRBJ2-6
cdr3_aa: CASSAARGEGASSGANVLTF

v_call: TRBV5-1
j_call: TRBJ1-2
cdr3_aa: CASRTGTGYYGYTF

v_call: TRBV9
j_call: TRBJ2-6
cdr3_aa: CASSVAGSGANVLTF

v_call: TRBV5-1
j_call: TRBJ1-1
cdr3_aa: CASSLGQSAEAFF

v_call: TRBV4-1
j_call: TRBJ2-7
cdr3_aa: CASSQAVQGAGQYF

v_call: TRBV7-2
j_call: TRBJ2-5
cdr3_aa: CASSPVRETQYF

v_call: TRBV7-2
j_call: TRBJ1-6
cdr3_aa: CASSLGTGYNSPLHF

v_call: TRBV6-5
j_call: TRBJ2-3
cdr3_aa: CASKEGGADTQYF

v_call: TRBV6-4
j_call: TRBJ1-6
cdr3_aa: CASRGRDSYNSPLHF

v_call: TRBV20-1
j_call: TRBJ2-7
cdr3_aa: CSVGDYLGQYF

v_call: TRBV9
j_call: TRBJ2-5
cdr3_aa: CASSEGRGGYQETQYF

v_call: TRBV9
j_call: TRBJ1-4
cdr3_aa: CASSETPGLSEKLFF

v_call: TRBV28
j_call: TRBJ2-3
cdr3_aa: CASLQGVGDTQYF